Presented here are 12 T cell receptor beta chains from one specimen sequenced in a study of identifying expanded T cells in peripheral blood. The protocol was immunoSEQ multiplex PCR, while the TCRdb copy is restricted to in-frame clones and leaves out a portion. The data show roughly 100,000 clones, about nine tenths seen once. Sequencing used blood. The receptors shown here come from a person aged 18 to 70 in good health.

This clone has a handful of counts. V is TRBV10-3 and J is TRBJ1-5, with D perhaps matching TRBD1 (6 bases). Trimming stripped 0 bases from V and 4 bases from J, with 10 bases between. CDR1 and CDR2 (germline): ENHRY, SYGVKD. The CDR3 covers 15 residues. CDR3 sequence reads: CAISESGGPNQPQHF. The CDR3 DNA sequence: TGTGCCATCAGTGAGTCGGGGGGGCCTAATCAGCCCCAGCATTTT.

This clone was picked up one time. This chain links TRBV14 with TRBJ2-7; 8 bases line up with TRBD1. Germline V gene data show CDR1 as SGHDN and CDR2 as FVKESK. The J segment lost 1 base and the V segment lost 3 bases, leaving 2 bases of the junction unmatched. The CDR3 has 14 amino acids. CDR3 sequence (DNA): TGTGCCAGCAGCCAGGGGACAGGTTCCTACGAGCAGTACTTC. This sequence encodes CASSQGTGSYEQYF.

This sequence joins TRBV2 and TRBJ1-2, with unresolved D. CDR1 is SNHLY, CDR2 FYNNEI, per germline. This CDR3 has 14 amino acids. Trimming shortened V by 3 bases and J by 2 bases, and 10 bases separated the two germline ends. CDR3 in amino acids: CASSDIRGNYGYTF. The CDR3 DNA follows: TGTGCCAGCAGTGATATTAGAGGGAACTATGGCTACACCTTC.

The chain combines TRBV30 with TRBJ1-6; perhaps TRBD1 as D (5 bases). Looked up from germline, CDR1 is GTSNPN and CDR2 is SVGIG (reference sequence). The CDR3 sequence is 16 residues long. V was cut by 0 bases and J by 6 bases, with 15 bases left in between. The CDR3 loop is CAWSVSAGLTNSPLHF. The CDR3 DNA reads as TGTGCCTGGAGTGTCAGTGCGGGACTCACTAATTCACCCCTCCACTTT.

The V and J genes are TRBV18 and TRBJ2-7, with D unresolved. CDR3 length: 13 amino acids. Germline CDR1 reads KGHSH; CDR2 reads LQKENI. Deletions cut 3 bases from V and 5 bases from J, with 11 bases between. In DNA form, the CDR3 reads TGTGCCAGCTCACCCTCCCTTGACCACGAGCAGTACTTC. Translation gives CASSPSLDHEQYF.

The gene calls are TRBV15 and TRBJ2-7; 7 bases are a match to TRBD2. V shed 0 bases, J shed 4 bases, and the junction held 9 bases outside the gene matches. CDR3 length: 16 amino acids. Per the germline V gene, CDR1 is LNHNV and CDR2 is YYDKDF (reference sequence). The CDR3 DNA sequence: TGTGCCACCAGCAGAGAGGGTAGCGGGTATGGGTACGAGCAGTACTTC. Translating it yields CATSREGSGYGYEQYF.

The chain recombines TRBV9 with TRBJ1-4; 7 bases line up with TRBD1. Germline V CDR1 and CDR2: SGDLS, YYNGEE. V trimming: 3 bases; J trimming: 0 bases; junction bases outside the gene matches: 5. The CDR3 is 16 amino acids. Here the CDR3 DNA reads TGTGCCAGCAGCGCTTGGGACAGATCAACTAATGAAAAACTGTTTTTT. As protein: CASSAWDRSTNEKLFF.

V gene TRBV6-4 combines with J gene TRBJ2-3, with 10 bases aligning to TRBD2. V lost 6 bases, J lost 3 bases, and 6 bases stayed unmatched. Germline CDR1 MRHNA, CDR2 SNTAGT. The CDR3 consists of 15 residues. The CDR3 DNA reads TGTGCCAGCAGACCAGCGGGGGGGTTAACAGATACGCAGTATTTT. The encoded protein is CASRPAGGLTDTQYF.

The CDR3 DNA reads as TGTGCCAGCAATCCGCCCAGCGCGACTGAAGCTTTCTTT. It is translated as CASNPPSATEAFF. The V call is TRBV2, the J call TRBJ1-1; D uncertain. CDR3 length: 13 residues. Looked up from germline, CDR1 is SNHLY and CDR2 is FYNNEI. V lost 7 bases and J lost 5, with 14 bases in between.

The CDR3 loop is CASSPLGQPMASPLHF. CDR3 in DNA: TGTGCCAGCAGCCCCCTTGGACAGCCTATGGCTTCACCCCTCCACTTT. The chain joins TRBV27 to TRBJ1-6; D perhaps matches TRBD1 (6 bases). Germline V gene data show CDR1 as MNHEY and CDR2 as SMNVEV (reference sequence). The CDR3 is made up of 16 amino acids. The V end lost 6 bases, the J end lost 9 bases, and 21 bases lay between the germline ends.

The CDR3 region is CASSLYKGTLNTEAFF. DNA for the CDR3: TGCGCCAGCAGCTTGTACAAGGGGACGCTGAACACTGAAGCTTTCTTT. The rearrangement links TRBV5-1 to TRBJ1-1, with a weak D call TRBD1 (5 bases). V was shortened by 1 base and J by 0 bases, with 13 bases between the two germline ends. Germline CDR1 reads SGHRS; CDR2 reads YFSETQ. The CDR3 has 16 residues.

The chain combines TRBV7-2 with TRBJ2-7; D may be TRBD1 (6 bases). The CDR3 is made up of 15 amino acids. Germline CDR1 SGHTA, CDR2 FQGNSA. V lost 3 bases and J lost 0, with 12 bases in between. The CDR3 DNA reads as TGTGCCAGCAGCTTGACTACAGGGAGCTCCTACGAGCAGTACTTC. Protein sequence: CASSLTTGSSYEQYF.